This TCR beta chain derives from a study of blood T cell repertoires in COVID-19. Study overall: Samples came from the United States, Italy and Spain, spanning acute and convalescent COVID-19.

The CDR3 runs 14 residues. The V gene lost 7 bases and the J gene lost 0 bases, with 10 bases spanning the gap. Germline CDR1 is LNHDA and CDR2 is SQIVND (reference sequence). The assay was immunoSEQ multiplex PCR, and TCRdb's table has in-frame clones only and misses some. This table holds about 40,000 clones, 75% to 90% found once. This clone was picked up one time. Sequenced input: peripheral blood. The receptor was derived from an elderly woman with active COVID-19. J is TRBJ1-3 and V is TRBV19; no definite D call. This CDR3 reads CASTTRGSGNTIYF. The CDR3 nucleotides are TGTGCCAGTACTACACGAGGCTCTGGAAACACCATATATTTT.